What follows describes a single T cell receptor beta chain. The source of the sample is a study of blood T cell repertoires in COVID-19. Background on the study: Spain, Italy and the United States supplied samples that represented acute and convalescent COVID-19.

Clinical history as reported by participants underpinned cohort assignment. The data were produced by immunoSEQ multiplex PCR, yet TCRdb's version contains in-frame clones alone and is incomplete. The sample lists about 430,000 clones, 70% to 90% occurring once. Germline V gene data show CDR1 as MDHEN and CDR2 as SYDVKM. This CDR3 has 14 residues. V was trimmed by 4 bases and J by 3 bases, leaving 10 bases between them. Sequencing was performed on PBMCs or T cells enriched from blood (not recorded which). The chain carries TRBV28 and TRBJ1-5, with D unresolved. This sequence originates from a woman between 25 and 40 years old with acute COVID-19. The CDR3 loop reads CASSSPAANQPQHF. CDR3 coding DNA: TGTGCCAGCAGTTCCCCGGCGGCCAATCAGCCCCAGCATTTT.